The 5 T cell receptor beta chains below come from one sample, sequenced in a study of cytomegalovirus exposure and HLA in healthy donors. With 60 Vbeta and 13 Jbeta primers, the PCR was carried out. Profiling relied on immunoSEQ multiplex PCR, and the TCRdb table lists in-frame clones only, not all of them. The sample lists 150,000 to 180,000 clones, 70% to 80% occurring once. Source material: PBMCs. The receptor set was obtained from a woman between 35 and 50 years old in good health and CMV-seronegative.

The chain carries TRBV27 and TRBJ2-3, with 11 bases lining up with TRBD1. With V trimmed by 8 bases and J by 3 bases, 10 bases remained unmatched. This CDR3 region has 16 residues. Per germline, CDR1 MNHEY and CDR2 SMNVEV (reference sequence). CDR3 sequence reads: CASAGGTGGPTDTQYF. In nucleotides, the CDR3 is TGTGCCAGCGCTGGGGGGACAGGGGGTCCAACAGATACGCAGTATTTT.

This rearrangement joins TRBV4-1 to TRBJ1-1; D remains unclear. V was pared by 3 bases and J by 0 bases, with 5 bases between. The length of the CDR3 is 13 residues. Germline V gives CDR1 MGHRA, CDR2 YSYEKL. The CDR3 region has the DNA TGCGCCAGCAGCCAGAGGTTGAACACTGAAGCTTTCTTT. Translating gives CASSQRLNTEAFF.

This chain connects TRBV9 to TRBJ1-1; the D gene is possibly TRBD1 (5 bases). This CDR3 spans 13 amino acids. Germline V gene data show CDR1 as SGDLS and CDR2 as YYNGEE. The V and J ends lost 2 bases and 7 bases respectively, with 12 bases between them. This CDR3 reads CASSVQGLNEAFF. The CDR3 coding sequence is TGTGCCAGCAGCGTCCAGGGCCTTAATGAAGCTTTCTTT.

V gene TRBV28 combines with J gene TRBJ1-1; TRBD1 agrees at 8 bases. Losses at the gene ends were 6 bases for V and 10 bases for J; bases not matched to a gene: 7. The germline gives CDR1 MDHEN, CDR2 SYDVKM. This CDR3 comprises 12 residues. CDR3 DNA: TGTGCCAGCAGCCCCCAGACAGGGGTAGCTTTCTTT. Protein product: CASSPQTGVAFF.

The chain uses TRBV6-4 and TRBJ1-4; 7 positions agree with TRBD1. Trimming removed 9 bases from V and 6 bases from J; junction bases left unmatched: 13. This CDR3 is built from 15 residues. The germline V gene encodes CDR1 MRHNA and CDR2 SNTAGT. The DNA for the CDR3 is TGTGCCAGTAGATATACGGGACAGATTCATGAAAAACTGTTTTTT. It translates to CASRYTGQIHEKLFF.